Below, 21 T cell receptor beta chains from the same sample are listed, as sequenced in a study of cytomegalovirus exposure and HLA in healthy donors. The PCR was carried out with 60 Vbeta primers and 13 Jbeta primers. Assay used: immunoSEQ multiplex PCR; TCRdb lists only in-frame clones, some missing. Of about 210,000 clones listed, around nine tenths are singletons. Input material: PBMCs. The receptors stem from a woman aged 25 to 45 in good health and CMV-seronegative.

This chain joins TRBV13 and TRBJ1-1; the D is unclear. V was clipped by 4 bases and J by 2 bases, with 11 bases between them. CDR1 is PRHDT, CDR2 FYEKMQ, per germline (reference sequence). The CDR3 extends over 14 amino acids. The CDR3: CASSSGTLNTEAFF. The DNA of the CDR3 is TGTGCCAGCAGCTCCGGTACCCTTAACACTGAAGCTTTCTTT.

In its sample, this clone was seen once. The V gene is TRBV10-3, the J gene TRBJ1-3; D is undetermined. The CDR3 runs 16 residues. Trimming removed 3 bases from V and 0 bases from J, with 12 bases in between. From germline, CDR1 is ENHRY and CDR2 SYGVKD. DNA for the CDR3: TGTGCCATCAGTGATATGGCCACGTCCTCTGGAAACACCATATATTTT. This encodes CAISDMATSSGNTIYF.

The chain carries TRBV27 and TRBJ2-2; 7 positions match TRBD2. Per germline, CDR1 MNHEY and CDR2 SMNVEV (reference sequence). The CDR3 is 16 residues long. Germline trimming cut 5 bases from V and 7 bases from J; bases unmatched to any gene: 13. CDR3 protein: CASSTLAVGGDGELFF. CDR3 nucleotides: TGTGCCAGCAGTACCCTAGCTGTGGGGGGGGACGGGGAGCTGTTTTTT.

This sequence joins TRBV6-1 and TRBJ2-2, with D unclear. This CDR3 has 13 amino acids. V lost 3 bases, J lost 6 bases, and 8 bases lay in between. Germline V gene lookup returns CDR1 MNHNS and CDR2 SASEGT. CDR3 sequence reads: CASSEWAAGELFF. The DNA for the CDR3 is TGTGCCAGCAGTGAGTGGGCAGCCGGGGAGCTGTTTTTT.

The J gene is TRBJ2-7, the V gene TRBV28; 8 nucleotides match TRBD1. J lost 2 bases, V lost 7 bases, and 7 bases had no gene match. The CDR3 extends over 14 amino acids. Germline lookup yields CDR1 MDHEN and CDR2 SYDVKM. CDR3 in DNA: TGTGCCAGCACCCTGGGCAGGGGGCCCTACGAGCAGTACTTC. Amino acids: CASTLGRGPYEQYF. The variable domain in full, with the rest retrieved from reference TRBV28 and TRBJ2-7, is DVKVTQSSRYLVKRTGEKVFLECVQDMDHENMFWYRQDPGLGLRLIYFSYDVKMKEKGDIPEGYSVSREKKERFSLILESASTNQTSMYLCASTLGRGPYEQYFGPGTRLTVT.

This sequence joins TRBV28 and TRBJ1-4, with D maybe TRBD1 (6 bases). The CDR3 has 15 amino acids. Germline-derived CDR1 and CDR2 are MDHEN and SYDVKM. The V and J ends lost 0 bases and 2 bases respectively, with 7 bases between them. CDR3 coding DNA: TGTGCCAGCAGTTTATGGCAGGGGACTAATGAAAAACTGTTTTTT. The encoded protein is CASSLWQGTNEKLFF.

This chain uses TRBV6-5 with TRBJ1-5, with 7 bases fitting TRBD1. With 8 bases clipped from V and 2 bases from J, the junction kept 9 bases outside the gene matches. Germline CDR1 MNHEY, CDR2 SVGAGI. The CDR3 is 15 residues long. The CDR3 is CASGLQGVGNQPQHF. The CDR3 DNA sequence: TGTGCCAGCGGCCTTCAGGGGGTAGGCAATCAGCCCCAGCATTTT.

The chain joins TRBV2 to TRBJ2-5; perhaps TRBD2 as D (6 bases). Germline values: CDR1 SNHLY, CDR2 FYNNEI. Trimming pared 2 bases from V and 5 bases from J, leaving 18 bases between. The CDR3 runs 16 residues. Here the CDR3 DNA reads TGTGCCAGCAGTGAAAGGCACGGAGGGGATGGGGAGACCCAGTACTTC. Translated: CASSERHGGDGETQYF. The entire variable domain, with the rest obtained from reference TRBV2 and TRBJ2-5, is as follows: EPEVTQTPSHQVTQMGQEVILRCVPISNHLYFYWYRQILGQKVEFLVSFYNNEISEKSEIFDDQFSVERPDGSNFTLKIRSTKLEDSAMYFCASSERHGGDGETQYFGPGTRLLVL.

The chain recombines TRBV29-1 with TRBJ2-1; 10 bases map to TRBD2. J gave up 10 bases and V 3 bases, and 6 bases lay outside the gene matches. The CDR3 consists of 13 residues. Germline assignment: CDR1 SQVTM and CDR2 ANQGSEA. This chain's CDR3 is CSVDLAGAGEQFF. The CDR3, as DNA: TGCAGCGTTGATCTAGCGGGGGCCGGGGAGCAGTTCTTC.

The chain uses TRBV2 and TRBJ2-2; D is perhaps TRBD2 (6 bases). There are 15 residues in the CDR3. Trimming stripped 6 bases from V and 2 bases from J, with 13 bases between. CDR1 SNHLY and CDR2 FYNNEI come from the germline V gene. CDR3 protein: CASREGRTNTGELFF. The CDR3 bases are TGTGCCAGCAGGGAGGGACGGACCAACACCGGGGAGCTGTTTTTT.

The chain has TRBV30 and TRBJ2-3, with 8 positions matching TRBD2. Germline assignment: CDR1 GTSNPN and CDR2 SVGIG (reference sequence). This CDR3 contains 12 residues. CDR3 protein: CALSGGTDTQYF. In DNA, the CDR3 is TGTGCTCTTAGCGGGGGCACAGATACGCAGTATTTT. Supplemented by reference TRBV30 and TRBJ2-3, the full variable domain reads SQTIHQWPATLVQPVGSPLSLECTVEGTSNPNLYWYRQAAGRGLQLLFYSVGIGQISSEVPQNLSASRPQDRQFILSSKKLLLSDSGFYLCALSGGTDTQYFGPGTRLTVL.

The rearrangement uses TRBV6-6 and TRBJ2-7; D might be TRBD2 (6 bases). The CDR3 length is 11 residues. Germline V gives CDR1 MNHNY, CDR2 SVGAGI (reference sequence). Trimming pared 5 bases from V and 6 bases from J, leaving 8 bases between. The CDR3 DNA follows: TGTGCCAGCAGTAACGGGGGCGAGCAGTACTTC. Encoded protein: CASSNGGEQYF.

The CDR3: CASSFRGGYGYTF. In DNA form, the CDR3 reads TGTGCCAGCAGTTTCCGGGGTGGCTATGGCTACACCTTC. The chain employs TRBV27 and TRBJ1-2, with no clear D. The CDR3 runs 13 residues. V gave up 3 bases and J gave up 4 bases, with 9 bases separating them. The V gene's germline CDR1 is MNHEY and CDR2 SMNVEV (reference sequence).

The chain has TRBV9 and TRBJ2-7; a weak D match, TRBD2 (6 bases). Germline V gene sequence: CDR1 SGDLS, CDR2 YYNGEE. The CDR3 consists of 20 residues. Deletions cut 0 bases from V and 2 bases from J, with 27 bases between. This CDR3 reads CASSVDRPGRLSSLTYEQYF. The CDR3 DNA sequence: TGTGCCAGCAGCGTAGATAGGCCAGGGAGGCTTTCGAGCCTTACCTACGAGCAGTACTTC.

This chain connects TRBV6-1 to TRBJ2-1; 10 positions agree with TRBD2. The V and J ends lost 0 bases and 9 bases, in that order; junction bases with no gene match: 8. CDR1 is MNHNS, CDR2 SASEGT, per germline. The CDR3 is 16 amino acids. CDR3 residues: CASSEASGRWFGEQFF. DNA of the CDR3: TGTGCCAGCAGTGAAGCTAGCGGGAGGTGGTTCGGTGAGCAGTTCTTC.

As regards this clone: Compared with germline, one end of the junction differs, possibly owing to a read error. The V and J genes are TRBV6-1 and TRBJ2-1; D is perhaps TRBD1 (5 bases). The CDR3 runs to 14 residues. Germline V gives CDR1 MNHNS, CDR2 SASEGT. This CDR3 is CASSDAGLYSEQFF. CDR3 coding DNA: TGTGCCAGCAGTGACGCAGGGCTGTACAGTGAGCAGTTCTTC.

The chain has TRBV10-3 and TRBJ1-5; D is possibly TRBD1 (6 bases). This CDR3 spans 13 amino acids. V gave up 6 bases and J gave up 5 bases, with 11 bases separating them. Germline-derived CDR1 and CDR2 are ENHRY and SYGVKD. The CDR3 sequence is CAISLGGDQPQHF. CDR3 sequence (DNA): TGTGCCATCAGCCTAGGGGGGGATCAGCCCCAGCATTTT.

This rearrangement joins TRBV9 to TRBJ2-7; 11 bases align to TRBD1. The V segment lost 2 bases and the J segment 4 bases; nucleotides outside the gene matches: 5. Germline CDR1 and CDR2: SGDLS and YYNGEE. This CDR3 region has 15 residues. The CDR3 protein is CASSVTGTGGYEQYF. The CDR3 DNA sequence: TGTGCCAGCAGCGTGACCGGGACAGGGGGTTACGAGCAGTACTTC.

DNA of the CDR3: TGTGCCAGCAGAGCCCCTGGAAGGGGTTACGAGCAGTACTTC. This sequence encodes CASRAPGRGYEQYF. This chain connects TRBV2 to TRBJ2-7, with a tentative D call TRBD1 (5 bases). The V and J ends lost 6 bases and 4 bases respectively, with 16 bases between them. CDR3 size: 14 residues. Germline V lookup: CDR1 SNHLY, CDR2 FYNNEI.

V is TRBV28 and J is TRBJ1-2; D is unresolved. Germline assignment: CDR1 MDHEN and CDR2 SYDVKM. V was pared by 8 bases and J by 7 bases, with 20 bases between. CDR3 size: 14 residues. CDR3 coding DNA: TGTGCCAGCGGCCCAGTACAGCTTTTCACTGGCTACACCTTC. Its translation is CASGPVQLFTGYTF.

This clone was counted a few times. This chain connects TRBV5-1 to TRBJ2-3, with TRBD2 identical over 12 bases. CDR3 size: 16 residues. CDR1 SGHRS and CDR2 YFSETQ come from the germline V gene. Trimming at V came to 1 base and at J to 6 bases, leaving 6 bases not matched to a gene. CDR3 nucleotides: TGCGCCAGCAGCTTGTTTCTAGCGGGAGGGCCTGATACGCAGTATTTT. This codes for CASSLFLAGGPDTQYF. Using reference TRBV5-1 and TRBJ2-3 for the parts outside the CDR3, the full variable domain is KAGVTQTPRYLIKTRGQQVTLSCSPISGHRSVSWYQQTPGQGLQFLFEYFSETQRNKGNFPGRFSGRQFSNSRSEMNVSTLELGDSALYLCASSLFLAGGPDTQYFGPGTRLTVL.